This is a list of T cell receptor beta chains from one sample in a study of T cell changes during pregnancy in multiple sclerosis. Data came from immunoSEQ multiplex PCR; TCRdb stores just in-frame clones and leaves some out. The sample holds about 47,000 clones, 80% to 90% seen once. The starting material was CD8+ T cells from peripheral blood mononuclear cells, obtained in the second trimester of pregnancy. These receptors were obtained from a female donor with multiple sclerosis, enrolled in a pregnancy study. CDR3s leave out the opening cysteine and the closing phenylalanine or tryptophan. Fields, in order: clone size, J gene, V gene, CDR3 protein. Expanded clones are given a class, and other clones once, few, many or no size at all.

size: .; J: TRBJ2-7; V: TRBV27; CDR3: ASSLAGRAAYEQY
size: .; J: TRBJ2-3; V: TRBV6-4; CDR3: ASSPSGGRPDTQY
size: .; J: TRBJ2-5; V: TRBV4-1; CDR3: ASSQLVGSSQETQY
size: .; J: TRBJ1-6; V: TRBV7-2; CDR3: ASSRTGYGGSPLH
size: .; J: TRBJ1-5; V: TRBV7-8; CDR3: ASSSGTGAYQPQH
size: .; J: TRBJ2-3; V: TRBV7-2; CDR3: ASRYTDTQY
size: .; J: TRBJ1-1; V: TRBV5-6; CDR3: ASSLVETADQGAF
size: .; J: TRBJ1-2; V: TRBV7-9; CDR3: ASKDVQGVHGYT
size: .; J: TRBJ1-2; V: TRBV6-5; CDR3: ASSYIAGPSYGYT
size: few; J: TRBJ2-2; V: TRBV7-2; CDR3: ASSPTQGALGTGELF
size: .; J: TRBJ1-2; V: TRBV27; CDR3: ASTPWGSNYGYT